The 5 T cell receptor beta chains in this list originate from one sample, sequenced in a study of shared clonotypes between healthy human individuals. Sequenced by immunoSEQ multiplex PCR; TCRdb stores in-frame clones only, minus some. Of 1.5 million to 2.5 million clones in the sample, approximately 94% are singletons; the top ten hold 1.2%. CD45RO negativity and positive selection for CCR7 defined naive CD8 cells, a population that excluded terminally differentiated effector memory CD45RA+ cells. The specimen sequenced was naive CD8+ T cells sorted from blood. These receptors were taken from a young man in good health.

This rearrangement joins TRBV4-3 to TRBJ2-5; TRBD2 matches at 7 bases. CDR3 size: 19 residues. The junction had 16 bases not matched to a gene; V was cut back by 1 base and J by 2 bases. From germline, CDR1 is LGHNA and CDR2 YSLEER. The CDR3 coding sequence is TGCGCCAGCAGCCAAGGGATCGGGACTACCGCGGGTGCTCAAGAGACCCAGTACTTC. Residues: CASSQGIGTTAGAQETQYF.

V usage is TRBV5-6 and J usage is TRBJ2-5; tentative D call: TRBD2 (6 bases). The CDR3 is 15 residues long. The V gene's germline CDR1 is SGHDT and CDR2 YYEEEE. V lost 0 bases and J 4 bases, leaving 13 bases between the germline ends. The CDR3 region has the DNA TGTGCCAGCAGCTTGGGTGGAGGGTGGGGAGAGACCCAGTACTTC. This translates into CASSLGGGWGETQYF.

The chain carries TRBV30 and TRBJ2-2; D could derive from TRBD1 or TRBD2 (5 bases each). This CDR3 contains 13 residues. Trimming took off 3 bases at V and 3 bases at J, with 8 bases between the two ends. Germline V gene lookup returns CDR1 GTSNPN and CDR2 SVGIG (reference sequence). Written as DNA, the CDR3 is TGTGCCTGGAGCGGGACGGACACCGGGGAGCTGTTTTTT. Amino acids: CAWSGTDTGELFF. The full variable domain, its missing parts supplied by reference TRBV30 and TRBJ2-2, is SQTIHQWPATLVQPVGSPLSLECTVEGTSNPNLYWYRQAAGRGLQLLFYSVGIGQISSEVPQNLSASRPQDRQFILSSKKLLLSDSGFYLCAWSGTDTGELFFGEGSRLTVL.

This clone showed up just a few times. Other nucleotide sequences from this sample produce the same CDR3. The V call is TRBV30, the J call TRBJ2-1; no clear D gene. Per germline, CDR1 GTSNPN and CDR2 SVGIG (reference sequence). Trimming pared 1 base from V and 0 bases from J, leaving 1 base between. CDR3 size: 12 residues. The CDR3 loop is CAWSGSYNEQFF. DNA for the CDR3: TGTGCCTGGAGTGGCTCCTACAATGAGCAGTTCTTC. The full variable domain, completed using reference TRBV30 and TRBJ2-1, is SQTIHQWPATLVQPVGSPLSLECTVEGTSNPNLYWYRQAAGRGLQLLFYSVGIGQISSEVPQNLSASRPQDRQFILSSKKLLLSDSGFYLCAWSGSYNEQFFGPGTRLTVL.

The chain recombines TRBV27 with TRBJ2-7, with D uncertain. Germline CDR1 MNHEY, CDR2 SMNVEV (reference sequence). CDR3 length: 13 amino acids. V lost 3 bases and J lost 2, with 8 bases in between. The chain's CDR3 is CASSFMETYEQYF. The CDR3 nucleotides are TGTGCCAGCAGTTTCATGGAAACCTACGAGCAGTACTTC.